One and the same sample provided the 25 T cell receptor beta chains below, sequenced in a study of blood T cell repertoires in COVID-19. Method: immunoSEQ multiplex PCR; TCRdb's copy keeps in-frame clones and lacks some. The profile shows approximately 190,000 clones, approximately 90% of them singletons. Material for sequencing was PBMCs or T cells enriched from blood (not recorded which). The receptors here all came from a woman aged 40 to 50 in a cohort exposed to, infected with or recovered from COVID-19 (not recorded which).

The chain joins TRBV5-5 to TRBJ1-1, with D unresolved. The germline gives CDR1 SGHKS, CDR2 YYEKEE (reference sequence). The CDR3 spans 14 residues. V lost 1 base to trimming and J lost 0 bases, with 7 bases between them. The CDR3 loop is CASSLWEVNTEAFF. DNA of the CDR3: TGTGCCAGCAGCTTGTGGGAGGTGAACACTGAAGCTTTCTTT.

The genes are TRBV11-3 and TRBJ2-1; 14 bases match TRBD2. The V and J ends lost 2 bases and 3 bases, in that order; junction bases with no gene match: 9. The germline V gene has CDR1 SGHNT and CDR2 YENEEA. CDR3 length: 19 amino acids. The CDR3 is CASSLSPGTSGSFYNEQFF. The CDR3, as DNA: TGTGCCAGCAGCTTATCGCCGGGGACTAGCGGGAGCTTCTACAATGAGCAGTTCTTC.

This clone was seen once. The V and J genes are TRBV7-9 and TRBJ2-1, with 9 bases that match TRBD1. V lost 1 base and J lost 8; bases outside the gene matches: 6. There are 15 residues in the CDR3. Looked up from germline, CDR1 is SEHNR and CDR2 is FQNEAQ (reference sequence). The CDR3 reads CASSLEDRGVHEQFF. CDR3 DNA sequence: TGTGCCAGCAGCTTAGAGGACAGGGGCGTCCATGAGCAGTTCTTC.

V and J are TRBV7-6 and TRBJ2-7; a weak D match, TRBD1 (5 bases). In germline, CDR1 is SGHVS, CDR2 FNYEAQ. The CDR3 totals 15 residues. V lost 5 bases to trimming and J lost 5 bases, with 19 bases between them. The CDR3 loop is CASSQNGVGADEQYF. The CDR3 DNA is TGTGCCAGCAGCCAAAACGGAGTAGGGGCCGACGAGCAGTACTTC. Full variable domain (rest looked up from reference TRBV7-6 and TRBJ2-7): GAGVSQSPRYKVTKRGQDVALRCDPISGHVSLYWYRQALGQGPEFLTYFNYEAQQDKSGLPNDRFSAERPEGSISTLTIQRTEQRDSAMYRCASSQNGVGADEQYFGPGTRLTVT.

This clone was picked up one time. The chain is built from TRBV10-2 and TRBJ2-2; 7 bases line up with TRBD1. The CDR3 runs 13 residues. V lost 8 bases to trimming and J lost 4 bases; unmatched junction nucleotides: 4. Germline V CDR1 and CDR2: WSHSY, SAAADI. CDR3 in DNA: TGCGCCAGCCGACAGGGTCTCACCGGGGAGCTGTTTTTT. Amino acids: CASRQGLTGELFF.

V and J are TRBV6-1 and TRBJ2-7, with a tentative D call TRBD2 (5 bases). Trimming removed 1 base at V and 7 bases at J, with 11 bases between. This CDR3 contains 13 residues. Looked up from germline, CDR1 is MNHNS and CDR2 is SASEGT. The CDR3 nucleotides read TGTGCCAGCAGTGAAGTCCCGTGGAGGGAGCAGTACTTC. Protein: CASSEVPWREQYF.

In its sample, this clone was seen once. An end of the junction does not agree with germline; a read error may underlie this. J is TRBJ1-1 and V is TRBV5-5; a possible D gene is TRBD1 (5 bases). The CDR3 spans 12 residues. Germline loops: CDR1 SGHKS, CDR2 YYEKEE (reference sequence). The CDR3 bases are TGTGCCAGCAGCTTGGAGCAGGGTGGGGTGATCTTT. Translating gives CASSLEQGGVIF.

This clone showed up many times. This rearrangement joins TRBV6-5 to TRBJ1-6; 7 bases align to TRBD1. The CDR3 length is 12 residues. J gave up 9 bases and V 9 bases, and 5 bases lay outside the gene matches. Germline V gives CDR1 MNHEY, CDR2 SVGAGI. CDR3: CASRQGSSPLHF. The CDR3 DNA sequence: TGTGCCAGTCGACAGGGATCTTCACCCCTCCACTTT.

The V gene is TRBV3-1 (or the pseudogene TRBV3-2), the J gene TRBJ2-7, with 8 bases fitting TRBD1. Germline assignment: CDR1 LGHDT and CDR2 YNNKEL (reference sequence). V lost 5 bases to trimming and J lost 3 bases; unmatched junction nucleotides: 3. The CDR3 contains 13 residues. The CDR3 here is CASSTQGGYEQYF. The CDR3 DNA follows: TGTGCCAGCAGCACACAGGGGGGCTACGAGCAGTACTTC.

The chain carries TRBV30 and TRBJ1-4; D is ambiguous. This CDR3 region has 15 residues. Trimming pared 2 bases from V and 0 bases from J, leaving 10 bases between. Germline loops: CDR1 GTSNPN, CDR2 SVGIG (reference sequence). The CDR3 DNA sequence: TGTGCCTGGAGTATGAACAGTGCAACTAATGAAAAACTGTTTTTT. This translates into CAWSMNSATNEKLFF.

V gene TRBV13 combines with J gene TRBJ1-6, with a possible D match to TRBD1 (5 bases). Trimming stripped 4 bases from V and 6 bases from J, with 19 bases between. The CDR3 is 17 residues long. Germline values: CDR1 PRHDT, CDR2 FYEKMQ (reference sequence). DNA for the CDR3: TGTGCCAGCAGCTCCGCCCGGGACTCCGGATCTAATTCACCCCTCCACTTT. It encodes CASSSARDSGSNSPLHF.

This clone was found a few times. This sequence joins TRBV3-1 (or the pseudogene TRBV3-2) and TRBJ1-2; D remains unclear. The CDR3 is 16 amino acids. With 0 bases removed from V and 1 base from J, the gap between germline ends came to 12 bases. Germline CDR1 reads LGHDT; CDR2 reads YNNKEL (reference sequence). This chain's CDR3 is CASSQDRVGVNYGYTF. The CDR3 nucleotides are TGTGCCAGCAGCCAAGATCGTGTCGGAGTTAACTATGGCTACACCTTC.

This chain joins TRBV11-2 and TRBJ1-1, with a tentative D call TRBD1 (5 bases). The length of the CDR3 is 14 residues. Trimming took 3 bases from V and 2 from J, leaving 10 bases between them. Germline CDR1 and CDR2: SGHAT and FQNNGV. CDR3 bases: TGTGCCAGCAGCTTGAGTGGGGCTAACACTGAAGCTTTCTTT. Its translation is CASSLSGANTEAFF.

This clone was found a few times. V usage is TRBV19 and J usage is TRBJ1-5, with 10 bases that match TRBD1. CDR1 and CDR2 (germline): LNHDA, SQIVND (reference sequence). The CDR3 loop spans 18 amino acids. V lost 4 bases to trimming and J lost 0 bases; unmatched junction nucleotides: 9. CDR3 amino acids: CASSTWDRGPYSNQPQHF. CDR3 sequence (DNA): TGTGCCAGTAGTACCTGGGACAGGGGACCTTATAGCAATCAGCCCCAGCATTTT.

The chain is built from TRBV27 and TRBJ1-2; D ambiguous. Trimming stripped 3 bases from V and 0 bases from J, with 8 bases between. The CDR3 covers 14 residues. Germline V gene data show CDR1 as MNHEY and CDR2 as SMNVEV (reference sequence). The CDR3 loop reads CASSFFGTNYGYTF. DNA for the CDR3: TGTGCCAGCAGTTTTTTTGGCACTAACTATGGCTACACCTTC.

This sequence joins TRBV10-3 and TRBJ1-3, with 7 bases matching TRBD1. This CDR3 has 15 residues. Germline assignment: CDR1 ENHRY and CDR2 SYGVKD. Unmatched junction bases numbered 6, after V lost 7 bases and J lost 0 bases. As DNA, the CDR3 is TGTGCCATCACCGCAGGGGGTGCCTCTGGAAACACCATATATTTT. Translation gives CAITAGGASGNTIYF.

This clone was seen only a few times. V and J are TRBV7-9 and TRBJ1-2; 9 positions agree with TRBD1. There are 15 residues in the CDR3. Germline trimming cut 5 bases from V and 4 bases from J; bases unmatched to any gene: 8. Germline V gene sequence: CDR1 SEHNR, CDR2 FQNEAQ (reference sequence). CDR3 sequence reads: CASSPDPTGGYGYTF. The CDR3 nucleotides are TGTGCCAGCAGCCCGGACCCGACAGGGGGCTATGGCTACACCTTC.

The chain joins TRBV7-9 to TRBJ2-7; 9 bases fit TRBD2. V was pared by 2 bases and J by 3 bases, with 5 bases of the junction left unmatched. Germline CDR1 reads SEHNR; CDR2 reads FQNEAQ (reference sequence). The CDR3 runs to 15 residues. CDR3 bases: TGTGCCAGCAGCTTAACCAGCGGGGGGCACTACGAGCAGTACTTC. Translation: CASSLTSGGHYEQYF.

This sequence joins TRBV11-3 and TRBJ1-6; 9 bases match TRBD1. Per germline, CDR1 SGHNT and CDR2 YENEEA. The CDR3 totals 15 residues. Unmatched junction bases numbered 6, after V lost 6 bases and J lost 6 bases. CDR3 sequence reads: CASSGPGQGNSPLHF. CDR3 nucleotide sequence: TGTGCCAGCAGTGGCCCGGGACAGGGTAATTCACCCCTCCACTTT.

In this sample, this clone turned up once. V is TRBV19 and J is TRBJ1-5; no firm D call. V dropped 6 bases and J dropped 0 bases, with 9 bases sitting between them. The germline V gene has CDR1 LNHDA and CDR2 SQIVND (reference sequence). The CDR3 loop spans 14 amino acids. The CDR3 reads CASREDYSNQPQHF. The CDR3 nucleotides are TGTGCCAGTAGAGAGGATTATAGCAATCAGCCCCAGCATTTT.

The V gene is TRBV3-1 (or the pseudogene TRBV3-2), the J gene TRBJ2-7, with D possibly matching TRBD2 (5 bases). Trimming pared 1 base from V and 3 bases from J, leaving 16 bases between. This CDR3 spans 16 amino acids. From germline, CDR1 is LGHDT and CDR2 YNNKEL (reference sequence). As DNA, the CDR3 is TGTGCCAGCAGCCAAGCGGGGAATGTTCACTTCTACGAGCAGTACTTC. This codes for CASSQAGNVHFYEQYF.

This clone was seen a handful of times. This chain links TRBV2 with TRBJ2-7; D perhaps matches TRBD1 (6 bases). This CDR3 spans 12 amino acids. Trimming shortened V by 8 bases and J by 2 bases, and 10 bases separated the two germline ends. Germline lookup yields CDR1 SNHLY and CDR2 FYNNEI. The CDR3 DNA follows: TGTGCCAGCCTGGACAGAACCTACGAGCAGTACTTC. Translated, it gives CASLDRTYEQYF.

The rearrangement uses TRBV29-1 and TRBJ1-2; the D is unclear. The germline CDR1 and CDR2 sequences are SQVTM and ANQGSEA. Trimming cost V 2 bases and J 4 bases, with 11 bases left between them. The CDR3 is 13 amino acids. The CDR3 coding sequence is TGCAGCGTTGAAATGGAGACCTCCTATGGCTACACCTTC. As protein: CSVEMETSYGYTF.

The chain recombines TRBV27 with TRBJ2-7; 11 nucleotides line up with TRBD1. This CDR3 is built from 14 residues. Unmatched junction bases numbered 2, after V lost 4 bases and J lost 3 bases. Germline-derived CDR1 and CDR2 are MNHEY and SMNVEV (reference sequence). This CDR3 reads CASSSGQGVYEQYF. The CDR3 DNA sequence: TGTGCCAGCAGTTCGGGACAGGGGGTCTACGAGCAGTACTTC.

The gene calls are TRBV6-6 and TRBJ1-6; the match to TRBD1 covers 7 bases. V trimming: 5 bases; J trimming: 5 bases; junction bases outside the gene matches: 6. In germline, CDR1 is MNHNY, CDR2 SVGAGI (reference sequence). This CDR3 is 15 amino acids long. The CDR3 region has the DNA TGTGCCAGCAGTCGATCGGGACAGAATAATTCACCCCTCCACTTT. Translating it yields CASSRSGQNNSPLHF.